The 29 T cell receptor beta chains below all came from one sample that was sequenced in a study of blood T cell repertoires in COVID-19. Data came from immunoSEQ multiplex PCR; TCRdb stores just in-frame clones and leaves some out. The sample lists over 250,000 clones, about 93% occurring once. Sequenced: PBMCs or T cells enriched from blood (not recorded which). The receptor set was obtained from a woman in her twenties or thirties who had recovered from COVID-19.

This sequence joins TRBV3-1 (or the pseudogene TRBV3-2) and TRBJ2-7; D remains unclear. CDR3 length: 14 residues. V was shortened by 2 bases and J by 1 base, with 9 bases between the two germline ends. Germline CDR1 and CDR2: LGHDT and YNNKEL (reference sequence). Here the CDR3 reads CASSQISGSYEQYF. The DNA for the CDR3 is TGTGCCAGCAGCCAAATATCCGGGTCCTACGAGCAGTACTTC.

The chain recombines TRBV14 with TRBJ1-1; D gene ambiguous. Trimming removed 3 bases at V and 5 bases at J, with 10 bases between. This CDR3 spans 13 amino acids. Germline-derived CDR1 and CDR2 are SGHDN and FVKESK. The CDR3 DNA reads TGTGCCAGCAGCCAGCGACTAGGGACTGAAGCTTTCTTT. Translated: CASSQRLGTEAFF.

The chain joins TRBV7-2 to TRBJ2-5, with TRBD2 matching over 8 bases. Losses at the gene ends were 1 base for V and 1 base for J; bases not matched to a gene: 11. The CDR3 runs to 18 residues. CDR1 and CDR2 (germline): SGHTA, FQGNSA. The CDR3 sequence is CASSLGWRGLAGQETQYF. The CDR3 DNA sequence: TGTGCCAGCAGCTTAGGGTGGAGGGGTCTAGCGGGCCAAGAGACCCAGTACTTC.

The chain uses TRBV2 and TRBJ1-3, with TRBD1 matching 8 bases. The V gene end was trimmed by 2 bases and the J gene end by 1 base; junction bases not matched to a gene: 1. The CDR3 length is 15 residues. CDR1 and CDR2 (germline): SNHLY, FYNNEI. The CDR3 nucleotides are TGTGCCAGCAGTGAAAACAGGGGGTCTGGAAACACCATATATTTT. Translation gives CASSENRGSGNTIYF.

This clone has a single count. The chain has TRBV19 and TRBJ2-7; TRBD1 aligns across 10 bases. Per germline, CDR1 LNHDA and CDR2 SQIVND (reference sequence). There are 13 residues in the CDR3. After removal of 5 bases from V and 5 bases from J, the junction contained 3 bases not matched to a gene. DNA of the CDR3: TGTGCCAGTAGTGGGACAGGGGTGAACGAGCAGTACTTC. It yields the protein CASSGTGVNEQYF.

This clone was found a few times. The V gene is TRBV25-1, the J gene TRBJ2-3; TRBD2 agrees at 9 bases. J gave up 1 base and V 5 bases, and 4 bases lay outside the gene matches. Germline V gene lookup returns CDR1 MGHDK and CDR2 SYGVNS. The CDR3 has 15 residues. The CDR3 bases are TGTGCCAGCAGTCGTAGCGGGAGCGGCACAGATACGCAGTATTTT. It translates to CASSRSGSGTDTQYF.

V gene TRBV7-3 combines with J gene TRBJ1-1; TRBD1 matches at 11 bases. The V gene's germline CDR1 is SGHTA and CDR2 FQGTGA. The V gene end was trimmed by 0 bases and the J gene end by 3 bases; junction bases not matched to a gene: 6. The CDR3 contains 17 residues. This CDR3 reads CASSLTPGQGADTEAFF. CDR3 bases: TGTGCCAGCAGCTTAACGCCCGGACAGGGGGCTGACACTGAAGCTTTCTTT.

The genes are TRBV15 and TRBJ2-2; 14 positions match TRBD2. With 9 bases clipped from V and 3 bases from J, the junction kept 6 bases outside the gene matches. This CDR3 is built from 16 residues. Looked up from germline, CDR1 is LNHNV and CDR2 is YYDKDF (reference sequence). CDR3 nucleotide sequence: TGTGCCACGGGGACTAGCGGGAGAGGCGACACCGGGGAGCTGTTTTTT. Protein product: CATGTSGRGDTGELFF. The full variable domain, with the rest looked up from reference TRBV15 and TRBJ2-2, is DAMVIQNPRYQVTQFGKPVTLSCSQTLNHNVMYWYQQKSSQAPKLLFHYYDKDFNNEADTPDNFQSRRPNTSFCFLDIRSPGLGDTAMYLCATGTSGRGDTGELFFGEGSRLTVL.

The genes are TRBV5-1 and TRBJ2-3; the match to TRBD1 covers 10 bases. CDR3 length: 16 residues. Germline V lookup: CDR1 SGHRS, CDR2 YFSETQ. V lost 4 bases, J lost 3 bases, and 8 bases stayed unmatched. CDR3 nucleotides: TGCGCCAGCAGCCCGGAGACAGGGGGCTATACAGATACGCAGTATTTT. Amino acids: CASSPETGGYTDTQYF.

This clone was seen only once. CDR3 sequence (DNA): TGTGCCAGTAGTATCCTAGCGGGAGGGTTAGATACGCAGTATTTT. It codes for CASSILAGGLDTQYF. The chain has TRBV19 and TRBJ2-3; 12 nucleotides agree with TRBD2. CDR1 LNHDA and CDR2 SQIVND come from the germline V gene (reference sequence). This CDR3 spans 15 amino acids. The V segment lost 3 bases and the J segment 5 bases; nucleotides outside the gene matches: 3.

CDR3: CASSLGGRHGELFF. The CDR3 nucleotides read TGTGCCAGCAGTTTGGGGGGTCGTCACGGGGAGCTGTTTTTT. The chain uses TRBV27 and TRBJ2-2; TRBD2 is a possible D gene (6 bases). The CDR3 covers 14 residues. The germline V and J ends were trimmed by 3 bases and 7 bases, with 12 bases remaining between them. Germline loops: CDR1 MNHEY, CDR2 SMNVEV (reference sequence).

The chain uses TRBV28 and TRBJ1-1, with D uncertain. The germline V and J ends were trimmed by 6 bases and 7 bases, with 9 bases remaining between them. Looked up from germline, CDR1 is MDHEN and CDR2 is SYDVKM. The CDR3 covers 11 residues. The CDR3 loop is CASRSYGEAFF. The DNA of the CDR3 is TGTGCCAGCAGATCTTACGGTGAAGCTTTCTTT.

This rearrangement joins TRBV28 to TRBJ1-1, with D maybe TRBD1 (6 bases). CDR3 length equals 14 residues. Deletions cut 8 bases from V and 0 bases from J, with 13 bases between. CDR1 MDHEN and CDR2 SYDVKM come from the germline V gene. In DNA, the CDR3 is TGTGCCAGCGGGGGAGGGGGAATGAACACTGAAGCTTTCTTT. As protein: CASGGGGMNTEAFF.

J is TRBJ2-7 and V is TRBV5-6; tentatively, D is TRBD2 (5 bases). Germline V CDR1 and CDR2: SGHDT, YYEEEE. V lost 4 bases and J lost 3, with 11 bases in between. The CDR3 sequence is 13 residues long. CDR3 DNA: TGTGCCAGCAGCCGGGGTACTAGCTACGAGCAGTACTTC. It encodes CASSRGTSYEQYF.

This chain joins TRBV6-6 and TRBJ1-5; TRBD1 matches at 10 bases. CDR3 length equals 14 residues. Looked up from germline, CDR1 is MNHNY and CDR2 is SVGAGI (reference sequence). V gave up 6 bases and J gave up 5 bases; unmatched junction bases: 4. The CDR3 reads CASRPGQGYQPQHF. The CDR3 region has the DNA TGTGCCAGCAGGCCGGGACAGGGGTATCAGCCCCAGCATTTT.

This clone was observed a handful of times. The CDR3 region has the DNA TGTGCCAGCAGTCGCGGGACAGGGGAAATCAACGAGCAGTACTTC. It encodes CASSRGTGEINEQYF. The genes are TRBV6-2 or TRBV6-3 and TRBJ2-7, with TRBD1 identical over 10 bases. Germline values: CDR1 MNHEY, CDR2 SVGEGT. The V gene end was trimmed by 5 bases and the J gene end by 5 bases; junction bases not matched to a gene: 9. CDR3 length equals 15 residues.

V and J are TRBV27 and TRBJ1-5; 7 nucleotides line up with TRBD1. V was pared by 5 bases and J by 9 bases, with 4 bases of the junction left unmatched. The CDR3 consists of 12 residues. From germline, CDR1 is MNHEY and CDR2 SMNVEV (reference sequence). CDR3 coding DNA: TGTGCCAGCAGTCAATACAGGGGGCCCCAGCATTTT. Protein sequence: CASSQYRGPQHF.

The chain carries TRBV2 and TRBJ2-1; TRBD1 aligns across 8 bases. The V gene end was trimmed by 4 bases and the J gene end by 15 bases; junction bases not matched to a gene: 11. CDR3 size: 13 residues. Germline V gene lookup returns CDR1 SNHLY and CDR2 FYNNEI. In DNA form, the CDR3 reads TGTGCCAGCAGTGGGAGGACAGGGAACAACCTGTTCTTC. Amino acids: CASSGRTGNNLFF.

This sequence joins TRBV4-2 and TRBJ2-7, with a tentative D call TRBD2 (6 bases). Trimming shortened V by 0 bases and J by 6 bases, and 15 bases separated the two germline ends. This CDR3 has 15 residues. The germline CDR1 and CDR2 sequences are LGHNA and YNFKEQ. DNA for the CDR3: TGTGCCAGCAGCCAAGAAGTGGGGGTGGGGGGCGAGCAGTACTTC. This sequence encodes CASSQEVGVGGEQYF.

This clone was observed a handful of times. V usage is TRBV21-1 and J usage is TRBJ2-4; the table's D gene call, TRBD2, was not cross checked with the DNA. TRBV21-1 is tagged as a pseudogene. The CDR3 is 18 amino acids. CDR3 sequence (DNA): TGTGCCAGCAGCAAAGCGCACGGCAGGGACTTAGCCAAAAACATTCAGTACTTC. As protein: CASSKAHGRDLAKNIQYF.

This chain joins TRBV5-4 and TRBJ2-5; 7 bases agree with TRBD1. J was trimmed by 5 bases and V by 10 bases; bases with no gene match: 20. The germline V gene has CDR1 SGHNT and CDR2 YYREEE (reference sequence). The CDR3 totals 16 residues. The CDR3 reads CACSEGGSGGWETQYF. In DNA, the CDR3 is TGTGCCTGCTCAGAAGGGGGCTCTGGGGGTTGGGAGACCCAGTACTTC.

This chain links TRBV6-1 with TRBJ2-1; the match to TRBD1 covers 10 bases. The CDR3 extends over 16 amino acids. Trimming took 2 bases from V and 7 from J; bases not matched to a gene: 8. CDR1 MNHNS and CDR2 SASEGT come from the germline V gene. CDR3 sequence reads: CASSEIWTGGMNEQFF. CDR3 bases: TGTGCCAGCAGTGAAATTTGGACAGGGGGAATGAATGAGCAGTTCTTC.

The J gene is TRBJ1-5, the V gene TRBV30; D is ambiguous. Trimming removed 2 bases at V and 5 bases at J, with 10 bases between. CDR3 length: 13 residues. CDR1 and CDR2 from the germline V gene are GTSNPN and SVGIG (reference sequence). This chain's CDR3 is CAWSTGVDQPQHF. CDR3 in DNA: TGTGCCTGGAGTACCGGGGTGGATCAGCCCCAGCATTTT.

The gene calls are TRBV6-2 or TRBV6-3 and TRBJ2-1; D gene unclear. CDR1 and CDR2 from the germline V gene are MNHEY and SVGEGT. CDR3 length: 12 amino acids. The ends were cut back, 2 bases at V and 7 bases at J, with 6 bases in the middle. The CDR3 sequence: CASSYLANEQFF. The CDR3 coding sequence is TGTGCCAGCAGTTACCTCGCGAATGAGCAGTTCTTC.

This chain joins TRBV19 and TRBJ2-2; TRBD2 agrees at 7 bases. Trimming at V came to 5 bases and at J to 6 bases, leaving 6 bases not matched to a gene. CDR3 length equals 14 residues. CDR1 and CDR2 (germline): LNHDA, SQIVND (reference sequence). DNA of the CDR3: TGTGCCAGTAGTGCGGGAGCGATTGCCGGGGAGCTGTTTTTT. Amino acids: CASSAGAIAGELFF.

J is TRBJ2-3 and V is TRBV6-5; TRBD1 is a possible D gene (5 bases). This CDR3 is 14 amino acids long. V was pared by 10 bases and J by 0 bases, with 14 bases between. Germline V gene lookup returns CDR1 MNHEY and CDR2 SVGAGI. CDR3 bases: TGTGCCACTTTTTATAAGGGGAGCACAGATACGCAGTATTTT. It specifies CATFYKGSTDTQYF.

The chain combines TRBV7-9 with TRBJ1-2, with no clear D. V was cut by 2 bases and J by 8 bases, with 9 bases left in between. This CDR3 comprises 12 residues. CDR1 SEHNR and CDR2 FQNEAQ come from the germline V gene (reference sequence). The CDR3 is CASSLLQMGYTF. Written as DNA, the CDR3 is TGTGCCAGCAGCTTATTACAGATGGGCTACACCTTC.

The V gene is TRBV9, the J gene TRBJ2-7, with TRBD1 as a possible D gene (5 bases). V lost 4 bases, J lost 2 bases, and 19 bases lay in between. The germline gives CDR1 SGDLS, CDR2 YYNGEE. The CDR3 consists of 16 residues. The DNA for the CDR3 is TGTGCCAGCAGCCCAAGGGCGGCGGACAAAGCCTACGAGCAGTACTTC. This gives the protein CASSPRAADKAYEQYF.

J is TRBJ2-2 and V is TRBV19; 8 nucleotides agree with TRBD2. From germline, CDR1 is LNHDA and CDR2 SQIVND (reference sequence). The CDR3 covers 16 residues. V shed 4 bases, J shed 0 bases, and the junction held 4 bases outside the gene matches. The CDR3 region is CASSNPGRANTGELFF. The CDR3 nucleotides read TGTGCCAGTAGTAACCCCGGGAGGGCGAACACCGGGGAGCTGTTTTTT. Using reference TRBV19 and TRBJ2-2 for the parts outside the CDR3, the full variable domain is DGGITQSPKYLFRKEGQNVTLSCEQNLNHDAMYWYRQDPGQGLRLIYYSQIVNDFQKGDIAEGYSVSREKKESFPLTVTSAQKNPTAFYLCASSNPGRANTGELFFGEGSRLTVL.